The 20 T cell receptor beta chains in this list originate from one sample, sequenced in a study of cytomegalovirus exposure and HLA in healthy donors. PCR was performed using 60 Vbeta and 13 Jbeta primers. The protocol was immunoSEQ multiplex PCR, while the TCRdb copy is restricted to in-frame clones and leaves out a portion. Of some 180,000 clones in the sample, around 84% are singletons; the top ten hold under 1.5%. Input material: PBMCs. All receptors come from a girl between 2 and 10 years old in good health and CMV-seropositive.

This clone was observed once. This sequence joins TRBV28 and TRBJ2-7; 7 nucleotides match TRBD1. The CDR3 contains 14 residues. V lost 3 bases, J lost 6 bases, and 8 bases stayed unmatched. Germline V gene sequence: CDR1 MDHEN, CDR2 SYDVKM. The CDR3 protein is CASSFDDRAGEQYF. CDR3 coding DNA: TGTGCCAGCAGTTTTGATGACAGGGCGGGCGAGCAGTACTTC.

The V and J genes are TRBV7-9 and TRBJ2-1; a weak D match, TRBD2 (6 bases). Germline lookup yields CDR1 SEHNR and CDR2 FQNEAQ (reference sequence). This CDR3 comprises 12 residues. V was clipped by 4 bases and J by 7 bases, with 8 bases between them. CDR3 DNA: TGTGCCAGCAGCTCGGAGGGAAATGAGCAGTTCTTC. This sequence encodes CASSSEGNEQFF.

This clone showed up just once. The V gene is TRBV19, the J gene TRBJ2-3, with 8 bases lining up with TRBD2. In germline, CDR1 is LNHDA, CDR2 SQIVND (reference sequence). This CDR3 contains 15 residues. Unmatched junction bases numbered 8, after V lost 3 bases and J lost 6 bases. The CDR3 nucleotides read TGTGCCAGTAGTATCCCCGGGGGGGCTAGGGATACGCAGTATTTT. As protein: CASSIPGGARDTQYF.

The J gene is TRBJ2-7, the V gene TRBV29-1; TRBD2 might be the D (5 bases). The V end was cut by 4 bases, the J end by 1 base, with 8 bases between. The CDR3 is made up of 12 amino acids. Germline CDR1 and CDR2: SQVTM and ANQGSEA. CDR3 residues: CSVVGESYEQYF. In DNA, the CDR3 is TGCAGCGTTGTCGGGGAGTCCTACGAGCAGTACTTC.

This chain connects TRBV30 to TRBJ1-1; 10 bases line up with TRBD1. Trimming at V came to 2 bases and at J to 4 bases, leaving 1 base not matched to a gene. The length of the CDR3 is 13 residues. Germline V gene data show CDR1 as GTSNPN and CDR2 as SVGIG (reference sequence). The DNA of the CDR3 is TGTGCCTGGAGTCGGGACAGGGGCACTGAAGCTTTCTTT. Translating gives CAWSRDRGTEAFF.

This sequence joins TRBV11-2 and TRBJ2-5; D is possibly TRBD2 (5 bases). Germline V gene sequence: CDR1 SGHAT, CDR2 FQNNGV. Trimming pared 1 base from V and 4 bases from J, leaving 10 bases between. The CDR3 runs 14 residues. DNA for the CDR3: TGTGCCAGCAGCTTAGGAGGGTCGGGAGAGACCCAGTACTTC. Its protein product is CASSLGGSGETQYF.

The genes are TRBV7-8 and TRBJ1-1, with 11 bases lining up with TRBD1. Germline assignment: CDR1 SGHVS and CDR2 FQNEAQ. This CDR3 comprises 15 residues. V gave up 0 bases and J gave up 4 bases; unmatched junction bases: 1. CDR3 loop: CASSLAGTGGTEAFF. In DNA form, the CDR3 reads TGTGCCAGCAGCTTAGCCGGGACAGGGGGCACTGAAGCTTTCTTT.

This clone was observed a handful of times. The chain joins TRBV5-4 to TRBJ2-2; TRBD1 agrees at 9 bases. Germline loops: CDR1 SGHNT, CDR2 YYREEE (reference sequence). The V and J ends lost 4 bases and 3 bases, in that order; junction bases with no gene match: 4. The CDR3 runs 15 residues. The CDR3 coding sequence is TGTGCCAGCAGCCAGGGACAGGGCGACACCGGGGAGCTGTTTTTT. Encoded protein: CASSQGQGDTGELFF.

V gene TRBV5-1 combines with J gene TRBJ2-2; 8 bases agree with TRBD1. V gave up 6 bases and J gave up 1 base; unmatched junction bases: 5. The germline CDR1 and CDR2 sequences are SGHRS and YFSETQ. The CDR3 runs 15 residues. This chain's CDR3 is CASTTGTGNTGELFF. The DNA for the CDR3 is TGCGCCAGCACGACCGGGACAGGGAACACCGGGGAGCTGTTTTTT.

CDR3 residues: CASSQVGGALETQYF. As DNA, the CDR3 is TGCGCCAGCAGCCAAGTAGGCGGAGCCTTAGAGACCCAGTACTTC. The chain has TRBV4-1 and TRBJ2-5; D is undetermined. The CDR3 covers 15 residues. V lost 1 base, J lost 4 bases, and 13 bases lay in between. Germline V gives CDR1 MGHRA, CDR2 YSYEKL.

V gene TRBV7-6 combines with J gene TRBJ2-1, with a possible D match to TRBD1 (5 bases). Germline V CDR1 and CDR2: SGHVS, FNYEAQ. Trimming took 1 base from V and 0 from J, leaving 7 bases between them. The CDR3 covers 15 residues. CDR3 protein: CASSLVDSSYNEQFF. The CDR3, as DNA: TGTGCCAGCAGCTTAGTAGACAGCTCCTACAATGAGCAGTTCTTC.

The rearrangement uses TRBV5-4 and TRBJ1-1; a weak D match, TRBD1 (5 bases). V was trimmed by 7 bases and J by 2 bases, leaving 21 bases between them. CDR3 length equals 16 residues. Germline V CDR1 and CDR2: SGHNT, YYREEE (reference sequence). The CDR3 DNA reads TGTGCCAGCGGGGGGGGTGTGGTATCAGGAAACACTGAAGCTTTCTTT. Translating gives CASGGGVVSGNTEAFF.

CDR3: CATGRTGGSTDTQYF. The CDR3 nucleotides read TGTGCCACTGGGCGTACGGGGGGGAGCACAGATACGCAGTATTTT. The chain joins TRBV15 to TRBJ2-3; 8 bases line up with TRBD2. Germline V lookup: CDR1 LNHNV, CDR2 YYDKDF (reference sequence). The V and J ends lost 9 bases and 0 bases, in that order; junction bases with no gene match: 8. The CDR3 runs to 15 residues.

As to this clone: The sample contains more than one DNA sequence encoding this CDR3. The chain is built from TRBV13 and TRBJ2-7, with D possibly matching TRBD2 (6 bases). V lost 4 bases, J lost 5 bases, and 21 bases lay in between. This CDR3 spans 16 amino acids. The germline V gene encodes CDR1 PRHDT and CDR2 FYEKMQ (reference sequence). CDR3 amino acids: CASSSMGRGRVHEQYF. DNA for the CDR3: TGTGCCAGCAGCTCGATGGGACGGGGGAGAGTCCACGAGCAGTACTTC.

The CDR3, as DNA: TGTGCCAGCAGTGAAATCTCGGGAGTCGACACAGATACGCAGTATTTT. Amino acids: CASSEISGVDTDTQYF. The chain employs TRBV6-1 and TRBJ2-3; D is perhaps TRBD2 (6 bases). Per the germline V gene, CDR1 is MNHNS and CDR2 is SASEGT. There are 16 residues in the CDR3. The germline V and J ends were trimmed by 2 bases and 2 bases, with 14 bases remaining between them.

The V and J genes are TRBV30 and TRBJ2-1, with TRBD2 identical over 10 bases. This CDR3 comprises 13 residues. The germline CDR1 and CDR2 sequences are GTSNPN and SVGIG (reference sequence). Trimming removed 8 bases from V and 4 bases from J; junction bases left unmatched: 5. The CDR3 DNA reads TGTGCCGGTCTGACTAGCGGGTACAATGAGCAGTTCTTC. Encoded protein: CAGLTSGYNEQFF. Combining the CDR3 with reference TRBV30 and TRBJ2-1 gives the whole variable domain SQTIHQWPATLVQPVGSPLSLECTVEGTSNPNLYWYRQAAGRGLQLLFYSVGIGQISSEVPQNLSASRPQDRQFILSSKKLLLSDSGFYLCAGLTSGYNEQFFGPGTRLTVL.

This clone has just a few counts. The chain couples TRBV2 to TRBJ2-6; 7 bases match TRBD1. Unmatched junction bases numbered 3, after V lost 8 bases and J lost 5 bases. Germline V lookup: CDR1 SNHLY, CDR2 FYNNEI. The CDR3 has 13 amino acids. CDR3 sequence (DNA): TGTGCCAGCGGGGACAGCAGGGCCAACGTCCTGACTTTC. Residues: CASGDSRANVLTF. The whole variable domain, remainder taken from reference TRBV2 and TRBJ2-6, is EPEVTQTPSHQVTQMGQEVILRCVPISNHLYFYWYRQILGQKVEFLVSFYNNEISEKSEIFDDQFSVERPDGSNFTLKIRSTKLEDSAMYFCASGDSRANVLTFGAGSRLTVL.

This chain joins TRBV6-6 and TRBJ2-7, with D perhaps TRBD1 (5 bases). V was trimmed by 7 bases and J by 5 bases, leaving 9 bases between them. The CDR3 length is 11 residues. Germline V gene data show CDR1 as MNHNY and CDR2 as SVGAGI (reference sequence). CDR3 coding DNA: TGTGCCAGCAAATCAGGGAACGAGCAGTACTTC. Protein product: CASKSGNEQYF.

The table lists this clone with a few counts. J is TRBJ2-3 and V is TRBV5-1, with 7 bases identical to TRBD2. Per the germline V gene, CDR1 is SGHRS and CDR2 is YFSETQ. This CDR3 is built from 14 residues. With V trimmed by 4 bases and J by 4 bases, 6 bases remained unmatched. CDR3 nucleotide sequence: TGCGCCAGCAGCACAAGCGGGGATGCAGATACGCAGTATTTT. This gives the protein CASSTSGDADTQYF. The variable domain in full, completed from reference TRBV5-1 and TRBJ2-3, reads KAGVTQTPRYLIKTRGQQVTLSCSPISGHRSVSWYQQTPGQGLQFLFEYFSETQRNKGNFPGRFSGRQFSNSRSEMNVSTLELGDSALYLCASSTSGDADTQYFGPGTRLTVL.

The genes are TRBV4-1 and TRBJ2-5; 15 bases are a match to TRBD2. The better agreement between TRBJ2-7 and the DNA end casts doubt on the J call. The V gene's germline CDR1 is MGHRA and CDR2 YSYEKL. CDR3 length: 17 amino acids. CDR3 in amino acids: CASSQGLAGGLSYEQYF. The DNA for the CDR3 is TGCGCCAGCAGCCAGGGACTAGCGGGAGGTTTATCCTACGAGCAGTACTTC.